A single sample is the source of the 20 T cell receptor beta chains below, sequenced in a study of T cell repertoires in Merkel cell carcinoma. Here immunoSEQ multiplex PCR was the method, and the copy in TCRdb shows in-frame clones only, minus some. The profile shows about 15,000 clones, roughly 80% of them singletons. The sample was tumor tissue. The receptors here all came from an adult with Merkel cell carcinoma.

This clone was observed a handful of times. CDR3 nucleotides: TGTGCCAGCAGCCCTAGCCGGGAGGCCCAGAGAGCTTTCTTT. Encoded protein: CASSPSREAQRAFF. The chain carries TRBV7-9 and TRBJ1-1; D is unclear. There are 14 residues in the CDR3. Germline V gene data show CDR1 as SEHNR and CDR2 as FQNEAQ (reference sequence). V was trimmed by 5 bases and J by 10 bases, leaving 20 bases between them.

DNA of the CDR3: TGTGCCAGCAGTTTTATTCTGGTATACAATGAGCAGTTCTTC. As protein: CASSFILVYNEQFF. V is TRBV28 and J is TRBJ2-1, with D unclear. Trimming removed 3 bases from V and 4 bases from J, with 10 bases in between. The germline V gene encodes CDR1 MDHEN and CDR2 SYDVKM. The CDR3 sequence is 14 residues long.

V is TRBV4-1 and J is TRBJ1-2; no clear D. Germline V gene data show CDR1 as MGHRA and CDR2 as YSYEKL. The CDR3 length is 16 residues. Trimming took off 1 base at V and 2 bases at J, with 14 bases between the two ends. DNA of the CDR3: TGCGCCAGCAGCCAAGCGGCGGGTGGCGGCAACTATGGCTACACCTTC. Encoded protein: CASSQAAGGGNYGYTF.

V gene TRBV27 combines with J gene TRBJ1-2; weak D call: TRBD1 (6 bases). The germline gives CDR1 MNHEY, CDR2 SMNVEV (reference sequence). Trimming cost V 3 bases and J 7 bases, with 12 bases left between them. This CDR3 is built from 13 residues. DNA for the CDR3: TGTGCCAGCAGTTTCGACAGGACGCTTGGCTACACCTTC. Amino acid sequence: CASSFDRTLGYTF.

The gene calls are TRBV14 and TRBJ1-4, with TRBD1 matching over 9 bases. The CDR3 spans 17 residues. The ends lost 4 bases at V and 0 bases at J; junction bases unmatched: 6. CDR1 SGHDN and CDR2 FVKESK come from the germline V gene. This CDR3 reads CASSPDRGVATNEKLFF. CDR3 DNA sequence: TGTGCCAGCAGCCCGGACAGGGGAGTCGCAACTAATGAAAAACTGTTTTTT. Full variable domain (outside the CDR3, taken from reference TRBV14 and TRBJ1-4): EAGVTQFPSHSVIEKGQTVTLRCDPISGHDNLYWYRRVMGKEIKFLLHFVKESKQDESGMPNNRFLAERTGGTYSTLKVQPAELEDSGVYFCASSPDRGVATNEKLFFGSGTQLSVL.

The V gene is TRBV5-1, the J gene TRBJ2-2; unclear D gene. This CDR3 spans 17 amino acids. From germline, CDR1 is SGHRS and CDR2 YFSETQ. The germline V and J ends were trimmed by 0 bases and 0 bases, with 12 bases remaining between them. For the CDR3, the DNA is TGCGCCAGCAGCTTGGCCTTGGTCAACGCGAACACCGGGGAGCTGTTTTTT. Its translation: CASSLALVNANTGELFF.

A few counts support this clone. J is TRBJ2-7 and V is TRBV7-9, with 13 bases lining up with TRBD2. The germline V gene has CDR1 SEHNR and CDR2 FQNEAQ (reference sequence). J was trimmed by 6 bases and V by 4 bases; bases with no gene match: 12. CDR3 length: 17 amino acids. The DNA for the CDR3 is TGTGCCAGCAGCTCTCTTGGGACTAGCGGGATAGCTCTCGAGCAGTACTTC. It yields the protein CASSSLGTSGIALEQYF.

The V and J genes are TRBV28 and TRBJ1-4, with 7 nucleotides matching TRBD1. This CDR3 spans 14 amino acids. Germline CDR1 MDHEN, CDR2 SYDVKM. V dropped 4 bases and J dropped 7; count of bases not matched to a gene: 6. The CDR3 reads CASSSQGLTEKLFF. CDR3 sequence (DNA): TGTGCCAGCAGTTCACAGGGGCTGACTGAAAAACTGTTTTTT.

The gene calls are TRBV5-6 and TRBJ1-2, with D unresolved. CDR1 and CDR2 (germline): SGHDT, YYEEEE. The CDR3 is made up of 12 amino acids. Trimming pared 4 bases from V and 6 bases from J, leaving 10 bases between. CDR3 in amino acids: CASSPRMDGYTF. The CDR3 nucleotides are TGTGCCAGCAGCCCGAGGATGGATGGCTACACCTTC.

In its sample, this clone was seen a few times. The chain carries TRBV28 and TRBJ2-7; D is uncertain. The CDR3 spans 12 residues. Germline lookup yields CDR1 MDHEN and CDR2 SYDVKM. Deletions cut 4 bases from V and 5 bases from J, with 9 bases between. CDR3 in DNA: TGTGCCAGCAGTTCGAGCAGGCACGAGCAGTACTTC. As protein: CASSSSRHEQYF.

To note about this clone: Other DNA sequences in the same sample also yield this CDR3. The V and J genes are TRBV28 and TRBJ2-6; D perhaps matches TRBD1 (5 bases). Trimming cost V 9 bases and J 0 bases, with 18 bases left between them. CDR3 size: 17 residues. CDR1 and CDR2 (germline): MDHEN, SYDVKM. CDR3 sequence reads: CASCYWGGFSGANVLTF. The CDR3 DNA reads TGTGCCAGTTGTTATTGGGGCGGATTCTCTGGGGCCAACGTCCTGACTTTC.

This chain connects TRBV18 to TRBJ2-6; D is undetermined. Germline V lookup: CDR1 KGHSH, CDR2 LQKENI. The CDR3 is 17 residues long. Trimming cost V 0 bases and J 3 bases, with 12 bases left between them. In DNA, the CDR3 is TGTGCCAGCTCACCACCGGAGATGGGAAGTGGGGCCAACGTCCTGACTTTC. Translating gives CASSPPEMGSGANVLTF.

The chain uses TRBV5-1 and TRBJ2-6; D is possibly TRBD1 (5 bases). The CDR3 consists of 18 residues. The V gene lost 0 bases and the J gene lost 0 bases, with 13 bases spanning the gap. Looked up from germline, CDR1 is SGHRS and CDR2 is YFSETQ. CDR3 sequence reads: CASSLGRQFLSGANVLTF. CDR3 nucleotide sequence: TGCGCCAGCAGCTTGGGGAGACAGTTCCTCTCTGGGGCCAACGTCCTGACTTTC.

The rearrangement joins TRBV7-2 to TRBJ2-3; D ambiguous. Germline V gene data show CDR1 as SGHTA and CDR2 as FQGNSA. Deletions cut 0 bases from V and 2 bases from J, with 3 bases between. There are 13 residues in the CDR3. The CDR3 bases are TGTGCCAGCAGCTTAGCCTCCACAGATACGCAGTATTTT. It is translated as CASSLASTDTQYF. Supplemented by reference TRBV7-2 and TRBJ2-3, the full variable domain reads GAGVSQSPSNKVTEKGKDVELRCDPISGHTALYWYRQSLGQGLEFLIYFQGNSAPDKSGLPSDRFSAERTGGSVSTLTIQRTQQEDSAVYLCASSLASTDTQYFGPGTRLTVL.

The chain has TRBV11-3 and TRBJ2-1; D is unclear. V was pared by 5 bases and J by 7 bases, with 15 bases between. Germline V gene lookup returns CDR1 SGHNT and CDR2 YENEEA. This CDR3 is 14 amino acids long. CDR3 region: CASSARPFGNEQFF. The CDR3 DNA sequence: TGTGCCAGCAGCGCAAGACCTTTTGGGAATGAGCAGTTCTTC.

The chain carries TRBV5-1 and TRBJ2-5, with D tentatively TRBD1 (5 bases). Deletions cut 0 bases from V and 3 bases from J, with 18 bases between. From germline, CDR1 is SGHRS and CDR2 YFSETQ. The CDR3 is 17 residues long. CDR3 DNA: TGCGCCAGCAGCTTGGAGCCGTCCTCAGGGCCGAAAGAGACCCAGTACTTC. Its translation is CASSLEPSSGPKETQYF.

The chain uses TRBV4-2 and TRBJ2-3, with D possibly being TRBD1 or TRBD2 (5 bases each). In germline, CDR1 is LGHNA, CDR2 YNFKEQ. V lost 2 bases and J 2 bases, leaving 17 bases between the germline ends. This CDR3 has 17 amino acids. The CDR3 loop reads CASSQLLGVWDTDTQYF. Written as DNA, the CDR3 is TGTGCCAGCAGCCAACTACTAGGGGTTTGGGACACAGATACGCAGTATTTT.

This clone was recorded once. The V gene is TRBV12-3 or TRBV12-4, the J gene TRBJ1-1; unclear D gene. Trimming removed 8 bases at V and 1 base at J, with 8 bases between. This CDR3 region has 12 residues. CDR3 region: CASGEGNTEAFF. The CDR3 coding sequence is TGTGCCAGCGGGGAGGGGAACACTGAAGCTTTCTTT.

This clone showed up just once. The chain has TRBV6-2 or TRBV6-3 and TRBJ2-1; 10 bases agree with TRBD2. This CDR3 comprises 16 residues. CDR1 MNHEY and CDR2 SVGEGT come from the germline V gene. The ends lost 5 bases at V and 9 bases at J; junction bases unmatched: 13. The DNA for the CDR3 is TGTGCCAGCAGTCCGAGGACTAGCGGTATATCGGGTGAGCAGTTCTTC. This encodes CASSPRTSGISGEQFF.

Within the sample, this clone is large. The CDR3 here is CASSLRGAGAYEQYF. Written as DNA, the CDR3 is TGTGCCAGCAGCCTCAGGGGTGCCGGGGCCTACGAGCAGTACTTC. V gene TRBV27 combines with J gene TRBJ2-7; possible D gene TRBD1, 6 bases. V was shortened by 6 bases and J by 2 bases, with 17 bases between the two germline ends. In germline, CDR1 is MNHEY, CDR2 SMNVEV (reference sequence). The CDR3 covers 15 residues.